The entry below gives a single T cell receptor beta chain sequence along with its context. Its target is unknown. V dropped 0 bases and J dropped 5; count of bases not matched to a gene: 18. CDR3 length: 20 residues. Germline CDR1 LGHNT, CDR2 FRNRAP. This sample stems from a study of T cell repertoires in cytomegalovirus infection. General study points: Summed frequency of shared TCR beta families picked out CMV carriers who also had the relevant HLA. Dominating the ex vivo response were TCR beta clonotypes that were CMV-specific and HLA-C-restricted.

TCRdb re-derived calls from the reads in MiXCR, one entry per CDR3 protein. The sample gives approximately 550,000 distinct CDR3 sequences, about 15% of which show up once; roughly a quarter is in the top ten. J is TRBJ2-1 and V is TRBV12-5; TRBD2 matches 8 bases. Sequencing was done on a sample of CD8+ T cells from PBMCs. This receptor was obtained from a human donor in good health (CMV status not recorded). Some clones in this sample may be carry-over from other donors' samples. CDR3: CASGLVRSGKLAEWNNEQFF. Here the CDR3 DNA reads TGTGCTAGTGGTTTGGTACGAAGTGGTAAACTAGCGGAGTGGAACAATGAGCAGTTCTTC. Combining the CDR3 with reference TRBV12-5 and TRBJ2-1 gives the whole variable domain DARVTQTPRHKVTEMGQEVTMRCQPILGHNTVFWYRQTMMQGLELLAYFRNRAPLDDSGMPKDRFSAEMPDATLATLKIQPSEPRDSAVYFCASGLVRSGKLAEWNNEQFFGPGTRLTVL.